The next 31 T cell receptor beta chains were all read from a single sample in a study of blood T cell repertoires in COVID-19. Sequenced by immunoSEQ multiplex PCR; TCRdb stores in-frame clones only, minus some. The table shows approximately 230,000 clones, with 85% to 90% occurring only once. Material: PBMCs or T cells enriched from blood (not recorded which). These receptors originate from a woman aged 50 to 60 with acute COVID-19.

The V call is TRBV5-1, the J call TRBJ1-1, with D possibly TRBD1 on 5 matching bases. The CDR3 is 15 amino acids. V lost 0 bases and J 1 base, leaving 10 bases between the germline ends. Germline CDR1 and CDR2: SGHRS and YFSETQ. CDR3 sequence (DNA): TGCGCCAGCAGCTTGGTCGCGGGGGGGAACACTGAAGCTTTCTTT. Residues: CASSLVAGGNTEAFF.

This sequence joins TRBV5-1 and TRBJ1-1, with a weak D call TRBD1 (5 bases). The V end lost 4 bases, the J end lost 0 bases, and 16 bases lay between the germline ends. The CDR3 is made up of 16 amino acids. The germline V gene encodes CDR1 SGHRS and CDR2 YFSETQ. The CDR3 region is CASSTRPQDVNTEAFF. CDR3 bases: TGCGCCAGCAGCACGCGACCACAGGACGTGAACACTGAAGCTTTCTTT.

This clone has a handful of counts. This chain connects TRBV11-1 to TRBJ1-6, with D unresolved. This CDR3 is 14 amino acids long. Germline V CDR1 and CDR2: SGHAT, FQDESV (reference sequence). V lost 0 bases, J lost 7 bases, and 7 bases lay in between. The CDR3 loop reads CASSLALRNSPLHF. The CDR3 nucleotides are TGTGCCAGCAGCTTAGCGCTCAGAAATTCACCCCTCCACTTT.

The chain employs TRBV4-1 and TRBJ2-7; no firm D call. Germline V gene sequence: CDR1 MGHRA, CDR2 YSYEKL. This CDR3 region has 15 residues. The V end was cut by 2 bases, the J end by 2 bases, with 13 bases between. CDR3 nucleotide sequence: TGCGCCAGCAGCCAAAGGCCCTTGGGCACCTACGAGCAGTACTTC. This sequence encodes CASSQRPLGTYEQYF.

CDR3 protein: CSATQSSGNTIYF. In DNA, the CDR3 is TGCAGCGCTACACAGAGCTCTGGAAACACCATATATTTT. V and J are TRBV29-1 and TRBJ1-3; no reliable D call. Trimming took 7 bases from V and 0 from J, leaving 10 bases between them. The CDR3 loop spans 13 amino acids. Germline-derived CDR1 and CDR2 are SQVTM and ANQGSEA. The entire variable domain, with the rest obtained from reference TRBV29-1 and TRBJ1-3, is as follows: SAVISQKPSRDICQRGTSLTIQCQVDSQVTMMFWYRQQPGQSLTLIATANQGSEATYESGFVIDKFPISRPNLTFSTLTVSNMSPEDSSIYLCSATQSSGNTIYFGEGSWLTVV.

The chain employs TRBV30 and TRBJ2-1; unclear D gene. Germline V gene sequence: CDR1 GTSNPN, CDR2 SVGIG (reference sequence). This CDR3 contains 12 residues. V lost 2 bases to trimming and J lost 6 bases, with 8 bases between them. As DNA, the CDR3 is TGTGCCTGGAGTCTCAGTTTCAATGAGCAGTTCTTC. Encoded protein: CAWSLSFNEQFF. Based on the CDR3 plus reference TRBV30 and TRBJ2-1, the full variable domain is SQTIHQWPATLVQPVGSPLSLECTVEGTSNPNLYWYRQAAGRGLQLLFYSVGIGQISSEVPQNLSASRPQDRQFILSSKKLLLSDSGFYLCAWSLSFNEQFFGPGTRLTVL.

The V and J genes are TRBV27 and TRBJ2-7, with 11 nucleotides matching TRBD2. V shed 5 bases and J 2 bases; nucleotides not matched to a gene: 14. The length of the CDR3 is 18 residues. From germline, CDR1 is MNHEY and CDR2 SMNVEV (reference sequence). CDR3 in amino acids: CASSPSITSGSRAYEQYF. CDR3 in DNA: TGTGCCAGCAGTCCCTCAATAACTAGCGGGAGTCGGGCCTACGAGCAGTACTTC.

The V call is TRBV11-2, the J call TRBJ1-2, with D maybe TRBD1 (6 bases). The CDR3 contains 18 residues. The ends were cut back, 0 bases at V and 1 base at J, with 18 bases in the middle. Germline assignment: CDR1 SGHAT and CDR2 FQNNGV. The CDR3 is CASSLEGQTGIFNYGYTF. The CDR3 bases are TGTGCCAGCAGCTTAGAGGGCCAGACAGGAATATTTAACTATGGCTACACCTTC.

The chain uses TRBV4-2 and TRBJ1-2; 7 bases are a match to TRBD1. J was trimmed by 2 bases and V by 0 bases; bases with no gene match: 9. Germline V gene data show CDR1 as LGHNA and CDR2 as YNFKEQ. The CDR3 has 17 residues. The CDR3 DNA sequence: TGTGCCAGCAGCCAAGATGGGCCAGGGGGTGCGAACTATGGCTACACCTTC. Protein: CASSQDGPGGANYGYTF.

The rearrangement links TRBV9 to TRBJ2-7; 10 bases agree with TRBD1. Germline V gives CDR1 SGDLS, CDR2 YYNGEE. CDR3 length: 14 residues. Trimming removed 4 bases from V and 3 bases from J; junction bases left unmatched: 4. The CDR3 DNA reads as TGTGCCAGCAGCTTTGGACAGGGGGGCTACGAGCAGTACTTC. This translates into CASSFGQGGYEQYF.

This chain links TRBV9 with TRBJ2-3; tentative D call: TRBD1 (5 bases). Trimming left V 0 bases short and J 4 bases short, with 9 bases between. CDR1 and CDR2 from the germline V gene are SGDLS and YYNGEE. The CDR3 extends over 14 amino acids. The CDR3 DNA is TGTGCCAGCAGCGTAGCAGGGATCGCAGATACGCAGTATTTT. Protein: CASSVAGIADTQYF.

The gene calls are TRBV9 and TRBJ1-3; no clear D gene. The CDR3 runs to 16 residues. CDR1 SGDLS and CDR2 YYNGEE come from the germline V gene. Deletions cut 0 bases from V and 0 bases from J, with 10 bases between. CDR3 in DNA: TGTGCCAGCAGCGTAGGCGAGAGTCTCTCTGGAAACACCATATATTTT. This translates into CASSVGESLSGNTIYF. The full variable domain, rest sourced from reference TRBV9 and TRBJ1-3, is DSGVTQTPKHLITATGQRVTLRCSPRSGDLSVYWYQQSLDQGLQFLIQYYNGEERAKGNILERFSAQQFPDLHSELNLSSLELGDSALYFCASSVGESLSGNTIYFGEGSWLTVV.

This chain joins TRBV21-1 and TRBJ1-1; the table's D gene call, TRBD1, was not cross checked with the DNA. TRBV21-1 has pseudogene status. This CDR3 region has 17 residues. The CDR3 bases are TGTGCCAGCAGCAAATCGCTTTCCCCCGGGACAGGGAAGGGAGCTTTCTTT. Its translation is CASSKSLSPGTGKGAFF.

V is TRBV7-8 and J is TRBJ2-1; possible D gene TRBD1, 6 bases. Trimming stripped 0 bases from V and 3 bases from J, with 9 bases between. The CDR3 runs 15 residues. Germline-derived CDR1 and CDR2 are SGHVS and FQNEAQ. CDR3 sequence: CASSLAQGHYNEQFF. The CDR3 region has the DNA TGTGCCAGCAGCTTAGCACAGGGCCACTACAATGAGCAGTTCTTC.

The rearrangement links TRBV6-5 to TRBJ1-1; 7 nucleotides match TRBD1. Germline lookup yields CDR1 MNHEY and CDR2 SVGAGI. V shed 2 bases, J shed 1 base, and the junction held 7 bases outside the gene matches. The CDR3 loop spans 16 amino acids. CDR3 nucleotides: TGTGCCAGCAGTTACGACGGGACAGCGGAGAACACTGAAGCTTTCTTT. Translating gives CASSYDGTAENTEAFF.

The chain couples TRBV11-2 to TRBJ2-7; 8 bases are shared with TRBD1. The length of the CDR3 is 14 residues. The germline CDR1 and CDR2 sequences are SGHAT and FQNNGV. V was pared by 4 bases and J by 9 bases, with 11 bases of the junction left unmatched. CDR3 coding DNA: TGTGCCAGCAGCTCACAGGGGGTCCTACTGGGGCAGTACTTC. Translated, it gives CASSSQGVLLGQYF.

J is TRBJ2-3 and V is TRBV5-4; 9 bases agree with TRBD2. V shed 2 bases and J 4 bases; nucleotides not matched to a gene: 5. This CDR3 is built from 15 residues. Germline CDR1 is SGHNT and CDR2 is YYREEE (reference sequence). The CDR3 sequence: CASSFSGSGSDTQYF. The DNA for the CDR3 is TGTGCCAGCAGCTTTAGCGGGAGTGGGTCAGATACGCAGTATTTT.

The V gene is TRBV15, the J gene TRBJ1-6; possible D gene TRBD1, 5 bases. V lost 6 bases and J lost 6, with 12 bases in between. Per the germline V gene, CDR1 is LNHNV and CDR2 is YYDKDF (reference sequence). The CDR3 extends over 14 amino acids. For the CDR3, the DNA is TGTGCCACCAGTTCGAGACAGAGTAATTCACCCCTCCACTTT. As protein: CATSSRQSNSPLHF.

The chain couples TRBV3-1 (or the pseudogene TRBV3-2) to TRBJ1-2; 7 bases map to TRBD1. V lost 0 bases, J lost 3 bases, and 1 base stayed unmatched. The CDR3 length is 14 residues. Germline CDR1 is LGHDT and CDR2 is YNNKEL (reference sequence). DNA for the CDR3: TGTGCCAGCAGCCAAGACGACAGGGACTATGGCTACACCTTC. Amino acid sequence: CASSQDDRDYGYTF.

The CDR3 protein is CASSSRGLSFF. The CDR3 region has the DNA TGCGCCAGCAGCTCGAGGGGGTTATCGTTCTTC. This chain joins TRBV5-1 and TRBJ2-1, with D possibly TRBD1 on 6 matching bases. Trimming stripped 3 bases from V and 15 bases from J, with 13 bases between. CDR1 and CDR2 (germline): SGHRS, YFSETQ. The CDR3 is 11 amino acids.

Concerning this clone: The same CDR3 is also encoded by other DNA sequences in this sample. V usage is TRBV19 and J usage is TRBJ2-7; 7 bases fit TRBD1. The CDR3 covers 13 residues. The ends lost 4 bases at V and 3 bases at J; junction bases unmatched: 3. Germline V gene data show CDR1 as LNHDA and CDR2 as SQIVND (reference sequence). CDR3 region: CASSRQGGYEQYF. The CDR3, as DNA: TGTGCCAGTAGTAGACAGGGTGGCTACGAGCAGTACTTC.

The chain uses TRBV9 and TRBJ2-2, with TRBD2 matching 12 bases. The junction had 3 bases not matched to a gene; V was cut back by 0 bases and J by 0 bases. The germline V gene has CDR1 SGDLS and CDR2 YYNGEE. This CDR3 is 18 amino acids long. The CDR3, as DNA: TGTGCCAGCAGCGTAGGCCTAGCGGGAGGGTCGAACACCGGGGAGCTGTTTTTT. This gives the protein CASSVGLAGGSNTGELFF. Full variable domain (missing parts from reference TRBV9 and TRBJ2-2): DSGVTQTPKHLITATGQRVTLRCSPRSGDLSVYWYQQSLDQGLQFLIQYYNGEERAKGNILERFSAQQFPDLHSELNLSSLELGDSALYFCASSVGLAGGSNTGELFFGEGSRLTVL.

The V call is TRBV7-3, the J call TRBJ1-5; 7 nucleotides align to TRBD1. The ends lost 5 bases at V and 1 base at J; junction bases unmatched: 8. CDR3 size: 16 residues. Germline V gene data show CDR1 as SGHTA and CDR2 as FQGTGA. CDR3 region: CASSLEGARSNQPQHF. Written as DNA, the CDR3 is TGTGCCAGCAGCCTCGAGGGGGCGCGGAGCAATCAGCCCCAGCATTTT.

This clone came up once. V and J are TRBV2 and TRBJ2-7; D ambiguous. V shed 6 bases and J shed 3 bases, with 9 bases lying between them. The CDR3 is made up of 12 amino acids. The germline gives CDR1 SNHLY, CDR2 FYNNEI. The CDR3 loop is CASRVGFYEQYF. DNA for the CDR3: TGTGCCAGCAGGGTCGGTTTCTACGAGCAGTACTTC.

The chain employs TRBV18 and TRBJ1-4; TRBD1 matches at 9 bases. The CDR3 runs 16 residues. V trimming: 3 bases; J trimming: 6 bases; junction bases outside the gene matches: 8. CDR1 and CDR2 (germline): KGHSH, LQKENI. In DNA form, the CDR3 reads TGTGCCAGCTCACCTAATCCGGGACAGGGACATGAAAAACTGTTTTTT. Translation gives CASSPNPGQGHEKLFF.

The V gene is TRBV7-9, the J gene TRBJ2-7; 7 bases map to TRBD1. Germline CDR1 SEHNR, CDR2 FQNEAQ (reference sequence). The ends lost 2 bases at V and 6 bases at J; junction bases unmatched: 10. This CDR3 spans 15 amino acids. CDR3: CASSLIQGGGSEQYF. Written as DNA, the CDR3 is TGTGCCAGCAGCTTAATCCAAGGGGGCGGGTCCGAGCAGTACTTC.

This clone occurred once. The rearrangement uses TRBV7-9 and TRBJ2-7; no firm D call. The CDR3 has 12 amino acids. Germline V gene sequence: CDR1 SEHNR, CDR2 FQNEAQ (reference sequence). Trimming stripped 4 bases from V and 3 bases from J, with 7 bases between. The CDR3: CASSSRSYEQYF. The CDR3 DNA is TGTGCCAGCAGCTCCCGGAGCTACGAGCAGTACTTC.

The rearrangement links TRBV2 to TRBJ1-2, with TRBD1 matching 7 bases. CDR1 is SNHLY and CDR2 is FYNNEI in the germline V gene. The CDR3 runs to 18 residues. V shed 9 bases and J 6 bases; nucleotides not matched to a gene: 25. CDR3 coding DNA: TGTGCCAGAACCTCAAAAACCTCGACAGGGTCCGTATCGGATGGCTACACCTTC. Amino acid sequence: CARTSKTSTGSVSDGYTF.

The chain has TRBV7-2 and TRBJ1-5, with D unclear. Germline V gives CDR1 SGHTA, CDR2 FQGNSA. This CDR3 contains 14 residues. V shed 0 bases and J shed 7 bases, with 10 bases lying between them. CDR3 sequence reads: CASSLATVGQPQHF. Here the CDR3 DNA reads TGTGCCAGCAGCTTAGCTACAGTAGGACAGCCCCAGCATTTT.

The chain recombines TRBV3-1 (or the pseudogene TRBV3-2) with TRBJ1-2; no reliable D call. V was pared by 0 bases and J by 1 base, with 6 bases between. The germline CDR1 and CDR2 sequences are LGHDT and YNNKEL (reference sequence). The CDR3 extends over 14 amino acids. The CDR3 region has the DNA TGTGCCAGCAGCCAAGAAGCGGATAACTATGGCTACACCTTC. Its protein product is CASSQEADNYGYTF.

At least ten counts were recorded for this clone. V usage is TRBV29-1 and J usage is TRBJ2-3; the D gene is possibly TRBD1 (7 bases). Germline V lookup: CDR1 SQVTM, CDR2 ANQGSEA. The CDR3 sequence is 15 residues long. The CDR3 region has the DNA TGCACCACTGGAGGGGGCAGGGATTCTTTGGATACGCAGTATTTT. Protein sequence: CTTGGGRDSLDTQYF.